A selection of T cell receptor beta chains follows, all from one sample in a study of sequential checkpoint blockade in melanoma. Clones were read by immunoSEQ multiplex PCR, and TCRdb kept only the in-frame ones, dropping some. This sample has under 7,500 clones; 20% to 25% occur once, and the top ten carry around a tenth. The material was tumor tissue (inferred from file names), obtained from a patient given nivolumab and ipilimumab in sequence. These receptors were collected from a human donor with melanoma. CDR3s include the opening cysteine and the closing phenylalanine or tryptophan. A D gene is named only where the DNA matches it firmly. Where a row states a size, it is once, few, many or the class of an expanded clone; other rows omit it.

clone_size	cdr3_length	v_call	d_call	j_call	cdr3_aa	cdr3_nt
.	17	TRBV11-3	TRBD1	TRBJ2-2	CASSLDRAKANTGELFF	TGTGCCAGCAGCTTGGACAGGGCAAAAGCGAACACCGGGGAGCTGTTTTTT
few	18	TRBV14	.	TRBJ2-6	CASSSHSAPFSGANVLTF	TGTGCCAGCAGCTCCCACTCTGCGCCATTCTCTGGGGCCAACGTCCTGACTTTC
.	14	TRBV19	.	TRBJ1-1	CASSYLDMNTEAFF	TGTGCCAGTAGTTACCTGGATATGAACACTGAAGCTTTCTTT
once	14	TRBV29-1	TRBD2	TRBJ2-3	CSVEGGREADTQYF	TGCAGCGTTGAAGGCGGGAGGGAGGCAGATACGCAGTATTTT
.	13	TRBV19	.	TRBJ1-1	CASSNGQLTEAFF	TGTGCCAGTTCCAACGGCCAGCTCACTGAAGCTTTCTTT
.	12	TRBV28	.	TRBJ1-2	CASSLGDFGYTF	TGTGCCAGCAGTTTGGGGGATTTTGGCTACACCTTC
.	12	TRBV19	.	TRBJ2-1	CASSILQGGQFF	TGTGCCAGTAGTATCCTCCAGGGCGGGCAGTTCTTC
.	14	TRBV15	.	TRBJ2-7	CATSRDWRGYEQYF	TGTGCCACCAGCAGAGATTGGAGGGGGTACGAGCAGTACTTC
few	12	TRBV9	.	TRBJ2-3	CASSHNTDTQYF	TGTGCCAGCAGCCACAACACAGATACGCAGTATTTT
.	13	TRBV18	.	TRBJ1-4	CASSPARAEKLFF	TGTGCCAGCTCACCGGCCAGAGCTGAAAAACTGTTTTTT
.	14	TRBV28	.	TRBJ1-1	CASSLYQWDTEAFF	TGTGCCAGCAGTTTATACCAATGGGACACTGAAGCTTTCTTT
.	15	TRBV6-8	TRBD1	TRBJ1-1	CASSEGTGVISEAFF	TGTGCCAGCAGTGAGGGGACAGGGGTAATTTCTGAAGCTTTCTTT
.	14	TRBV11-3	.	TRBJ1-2	CASSLMSGVKGYTF	TGTGCCAGCAGCTTAATGTCAGGGGTTAAAGGCTACACCTTC
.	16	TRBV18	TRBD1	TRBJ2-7	CASSPGGTGPPYEQYF	TGTGCCAGCTCACCCGGCGGGACAGGTCCGCCCTACGAGCAGTACTTC
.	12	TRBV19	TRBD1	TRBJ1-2	CATQGTGYGYTF	TGTGCCACCCAGGGGACAGGCTATGGCTACACCTTC
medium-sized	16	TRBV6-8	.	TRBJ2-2	CASKALATRGTGELFF	TGTGCCAGCAAGGCCTTAGCGACCCGGGGAACCGGGGAGCTGTTTTTT
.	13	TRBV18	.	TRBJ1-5	CATSTGSNQPQHF	TGTGCCACATCGACAGGTAGCAATCAGCCCCAGCATTTT
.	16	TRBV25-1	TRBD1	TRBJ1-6	CASSDRGQGASSPLHF	TGTGCCAGCAGTGATCGGGGACAGGGGGCTAGTTCACCCCTCCACTTT
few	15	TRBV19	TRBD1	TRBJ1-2	CASSTLQGRNYGYTF	TGTGCCAGTAGTACGTTACAGGGGCGCAACTATGGCTACACCTTC
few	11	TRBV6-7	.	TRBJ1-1	CASSSRTEAFF	TGTGCCAGCAGTTCCAGGACTGAAGCTTTCTTT
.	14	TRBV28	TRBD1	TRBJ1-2	CASRGTGIPYGYTF	TGTGCCAGCAGAGGGACAGGGATTCCCTACGGCTACACCTTC
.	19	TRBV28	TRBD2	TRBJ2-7	CASSLYLRLAGGLTYEQYF	TGTGCCAGCAGTTTATATTTGAGACTAGCGGGAGGCCTTACCTACGAGCAGTACTTC
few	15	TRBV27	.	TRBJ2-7	CASSLLGTGSYEQYF	TGTGCCAGCAGTTTATTGGGTACAGGCTCCTACGAGCAGTACTTC
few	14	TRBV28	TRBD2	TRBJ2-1	CASSTHRTSNEQFF	TGTGCCAGCAGTACCCATCGGACTAGCAATGAGCAGTTCTTC
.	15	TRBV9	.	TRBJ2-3	CASSAGAKGTDTQYF	TGTGCCAGCAGCGCCGGGGCTAAGGGCACAGATACGCAGTATTTT
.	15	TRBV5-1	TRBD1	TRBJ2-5	CASSQGRQGGETQYF	TGCGCCAGCAGCCAGGGGAGACAGGGGGGAGAGACCCAGTACTTC
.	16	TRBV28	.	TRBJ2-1	CASSPWGETSYNEQFF	TGTGCCAGCAGCCCCTGGGGGGAGACCTCCTACAATGAGCAGTTCTTC
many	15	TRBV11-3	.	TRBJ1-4	CASSRTTGTNEKLFF	TGTGCCAGCAGTCGTACGACGGGGACTAATGAAAAACTGTTTTTT
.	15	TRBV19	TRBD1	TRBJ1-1	CASRPTGGVGTEAFF	TGTGCCAGTAGGCCCACAGGGGGTGTGGGCACTGAAGCTTTCTTT
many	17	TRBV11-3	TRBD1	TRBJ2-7	CASSLVEGQGISYEQYF	TGTGCCAGCAGCTTAGTGGAGGGACAGGGGATCTCCTACGAGCAGTACTTC
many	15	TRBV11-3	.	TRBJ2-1	CASSLPLPSYNEQFF	TGTGCCAGCAGCTTACCCCTGCCTAGTTACAATGAGCAGTTCTTC
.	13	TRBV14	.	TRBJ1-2	CASSQVGHYGYTF	TGTGCCAGCAGCCAAGTGGGGCACTATGGCTACACCTTC
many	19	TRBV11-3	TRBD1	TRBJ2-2	CASSDRDRGPRGVTGELFF	TGTGCCAGCAGCGACCGGGACAGGGGGCCCCGGGGTGTCACCGGGGAGCTGTTTTTT
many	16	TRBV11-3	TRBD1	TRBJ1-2	CASSRTREGAGYGYTF	TGTGCCAGCAGTCGTACCCGCGAGGGGGCAGGTTATGGCTACACCTTC
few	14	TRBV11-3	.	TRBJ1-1	CASSPIRLNTEAFF	TGTGCCAGCAGCCCGATTCGTCTGAACACTGAAGCTTTCTTT
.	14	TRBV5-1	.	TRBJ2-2	CASSLAGDHGELFF	TGCGCCAGCAGCTTGGCGGGAGATCACGGGGAGCTGTTTTTT
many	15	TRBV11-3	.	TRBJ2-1	CASSLRHSSYNEQFF	TGTGCCAGCAGCTTAAGGCATAGCTCCTACAATGAGCAGTTCTTC
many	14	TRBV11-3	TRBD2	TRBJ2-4	CASSSRTSGNIQYF	TGTGCCAGCAGCTCGAGGACTAGCGGAAACATTCAGTACTTC
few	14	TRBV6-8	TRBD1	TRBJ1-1	CASSTGGGRPEAFF	TGTGCCAGCAGTACAGGGGGCGGACGACCTGAAGCTTTCTTT
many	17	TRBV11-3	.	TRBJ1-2	CASSLVLGRLPFYGYTF	TGTGCCAGCAGCTTAGTCCTGGGCAGGCTCCCTTTCTATGGCTACACCTTC
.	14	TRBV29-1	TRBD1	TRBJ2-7	CSVEDPGTGDEQYF	TGCAGCGTTGAAGATCCCGGGACAGGGGACGAGCAGTACTTC
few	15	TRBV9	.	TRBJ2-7	CASSVAGTTSYEQYF	TGTGCCAGCAGCGTAGCCGGCACTACCTCCTACGAGCAGTACTTC
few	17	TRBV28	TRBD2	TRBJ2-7	CASSSTPGGATIYEQYF	TGTGCCAGCAGTTCGACCCCGGGGGGGGCAACCATCTACGAGCAGTACTTC
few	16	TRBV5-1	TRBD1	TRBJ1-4	CASSAGQGGINEKLFF	TGCGCCAGCAGCGCCGGACAGGGGGGGATTAATGAAAAACTGTTTTTT
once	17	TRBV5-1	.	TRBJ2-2	CASSLTSLGANTGELFF	TGCGCCAGCAGCTTGACCAGTTTGGGGGCGAACACCGGGGAGCTGTTTTTT
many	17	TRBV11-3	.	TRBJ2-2	CASSLFGRIANTGELFF	TGTGCCAGCAGCTTATTTGGCAGGATAGCGAACACCGGGGAGCTGTTTTTT
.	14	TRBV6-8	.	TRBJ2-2	CASSSGQYTGELFF	TGTGCCAGCAGTTCGGGACAATATACCGGGGAGCTGTTTTTT
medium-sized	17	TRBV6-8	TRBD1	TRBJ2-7	CATSLGTGTLSSYEQYF	TGTGCCACCTCGTTGGGGACAGGGACCCTCAGCTCCTACGAGCAGTACTTC
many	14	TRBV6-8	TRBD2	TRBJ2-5	CASTGTTDGETQYF	TGTGCCAGCACCGGGACTACGGATGGGGAGACCCAGTACTTC
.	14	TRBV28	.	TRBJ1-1	CASSFPGPYTEAFF	TGTGCCAGCAGTTTCCCGGGTCCATACACTGAAGCTTTCTTT
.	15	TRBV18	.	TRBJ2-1	CASSPLYQDYNEQFF	TGTGCCAGCTCACCACTATATCAGGACTACAATGAGCAGTTCTTC
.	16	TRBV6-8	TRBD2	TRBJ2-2	CASSTLAGAVTGELFF	TGTGCCAGCAGTACTCTAGCGGGGGCGGTCACCGGGGAGCTGTTTTTT
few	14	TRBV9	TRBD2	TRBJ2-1	CASSGGLEVNEQFF	TGTGCCAGCAGCGGGGGACTAGAGGTCAATGAGCAGTTCTTC
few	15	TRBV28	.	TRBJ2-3	CASSAPSGSTDTQYF	TGTGCCAGCAGTGCGCCAAGCGGAAGCACAGATACGCAGTATTTT
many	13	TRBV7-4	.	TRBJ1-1	CASTLGPDTEAFF	TGTGCCAGCACTCTCGGCCCTGACACTGAAGCTTTCTTT